Detailed here is one TCR beta chain. The entry originates in a study of T cells in Graves' hyperthyroidism and ophthalmopathy. A lack of ophthalmopathy progression within 18 months defined stable Graves' hyperthyroidism. This CDR3 contains 16 residues. Germline V gives CDR1 MNHEY, CDR2 SMNVEV (reference sequence). Trimming stripped 1 base from V and 1 base from J, with 10 bases between. TCR beta CDR3 region amplification was performed from RNA transcripts. TCR CDR3 regions were first amplified by RT-PCR with HTBI primers. One entry per CDR3 protein results from TCRdb running MiXCR on the multiplex PCR reads. Of some 180,000 distinct CDR3 sequences in the sample, around 17% are singletons; the top ten hold approximately 56%.

The chain employs TRBV27 and TRBJ2-2; D gene uncertain. This clonotype was sampled from a woman aged 45 to 65 with Graves' hyperthyroidism. The sequenced material came from blood. The CDR3 sequence is CASSLFTAENTGELFF. CDR3 nucleotides: TGTGCCAGCAGTTTATTTACCGCCGAGAACACCGGGGAGCTGTTTTTT.